In this sample, the clone carrying this TCR beta chain turned up a few times. The antigen remains unidentified. TCRdb reanalysed the RACE reads using MiXCR and keeps one entry per CDR3 protein. The sample shows about 83,000 distinct CDR3 sequences, under 9% of them seen only once. Noted time point: patch test 1, 2 weeks after DPC sensitization. Treatment described: therapeutic diphenylcyclopropenone sensitization with weekly scalp DPC. V shed 5 bases and J 2 bases; nucleotides not matched to a gene: 12. The CDR3 spans 16 residues. Germline V gene lookup returns CDR1 SEHNR and CDR2 FQNEAQ (reference sequence). This sample is part of a study of human T cells and chemical hapten exposure. Study-level background: Alopecia areata, totalis or universalis was found in mostly female patients.

Overall study results and limits: Sensitizing to DPC left TCRs with a frequency above 1 in 1000 unaltered. Among expanded TCRs, significantly more large CDR3 similarity clusters formed than among controls.

The V and J genes are TRBV7-9 and TRBJ2-7; 7 nucleotides match TRBD1. The sample in question was whole blood, obtained in connection with sensitization to the hapten diphenylcyclopropenone (DPC). This TCR was recovered from a woman in her 30s with alopecia areata. Some clones in this sample may be carry-over from other donors' samples. This chain's CDR3 is CASSTYGTELTYEQYF. The CDR3 DNA follows: TGTGCCAGCAGCACGTACGGGACAGAATTAACCTACGAGCAGTACTTC.